This T cell receptor beta chain stems from a study of blood T cells in healthy people across ages. Regarding the study as a whole: Age advanced and TCR beta diversity per million T cells fell, roughly linearly.

Concerning this clonotype: As yet, its antigen is unknown.

CDR1 and CDR2 (germline): LGHNA, YSLEER. V dropped 4 bases and J dropped 2 bases, with 17 bases sitting between them. The CDR3 contains 16 residues. A second roughly 6 to 12 cycle PCR used barcoded and J-beta primers. Each cDNA molecule, via a template-switch adaptor with 12 random nucleotides, was tagged. TCRdb itself ran the 5' RACE reads through MiXCR, one entry per CDR3 protein. The profile shows 1.5 million to 2 million distinct CDR3 sequences, around half of them singletons. The sequence came from a middle-aged woman in good health. The chain couples TRBV4-3 to TRBJ1-2; D call uncertain. Input material: blood. The CDR3 loop is CASSRPIETWNYGYTF. In DNA form, the CDR3 reads TGCGCCAGCAGCCGCCCGATTGAGACATGGAACTATGGCTACACCTTC.